A single TCR beta chain is shown here with its context. The clone's antigen remains unknown. Per-base quality was not reported, and no clone a single base away is much larger than it. This entry comes from a study of T cells in tuberculosis (dated by TCRdb to the late 2010s). For the study in its entirety: To characterize T cells specific for the mycobacterial lipid antigen glucose monomycolate (GMM), the study used CD1B tetramers together with high-throughput TCR immunosequencing. With ten people per group, a South African clinical cohort compared IGRA-negative adolescents, IGRA-positive adolescents with latent tuberculosis, and adults with active tuberculosis. Active tuberculosis patient PBMC were archived before or within 7 days of starting standard anti-tuberculosis treatment.

From a lookup of the germline V gene, CDR1 and CDR2 are SGDLS and YYNGEE. Clipping removes 6 bases from V and 4 bases from J, with 3 as the unmatched junction base count. The CDR3, cysteine through phenylalanine, is 13 amino acids long. Kept here is only the CDR3 DNA, which spans 39 bases and is read in frame from base 1. TCR libraries were generated with the immunoSEQ multiplex PCR assay, using TCR-beta and/or TCR-alpha/delta assays for each sample. Amplified TCR libraries were sequenced on the Illumina high-throughput platform. The paper's data handling went like this. Clustering and dimensionality reduction relied on pairwise TCRdist distances among GMM-specific receptors from T cells that were either sorted ex vivo or expanded in vitro. Each clinical repertoire was assigned a mean NN-distance score, defined as the average TCRdist to the nearest 10% of tetramer-positive reference sequences. To compute GEM TCR motif frequency, the fraction of unique TCRs matching known GEM sequences by V/J usage and CDR3 length was calculated. Active tuberculosis was classified by linear discriminant analysis with leave-one-out cross-validation, implemented in scikit-learn. Not all clones reach the TCRdb copy of this immuneACCESS table, which keeps in-frame sequences only. Checked studies attribute under half of the gap to unresolved V genes and leave the rest unexplained. V and J calls and clone size are those listed in that table; D and trimming were worked out from the DNA. The sample records 30,000 to 40,000 clones, 80% to 95% of which are singletons. The ten largest clonotypes hold 10% to 12% of the sample.

This sample's time point label indicates: new active TB diagnosis, blood taken before or within 7 days of starting treatment. The active tuberculosis patients were newly diagnosed, HIV-seronegative South African adults aged 18 years or older. Confirmation of active tuberculosis was based on positive sputum smear microscopy and/or a positive M. tuberculosis culture. Immunosequencing was performed on unsorted cryopreserved PBMC, with some 100,000 T cells per clinical donor covered on average. Paper-wide results and their limitations: Active tuberculosis TCR-alpha repertoires showed smaller mean NN-distances to GMM-specific TCRs than IGRA-negative controls, suggesting clonal expansion of these TCRs. Using GEM motif frequencies, a classifier achieved about 70% accuracy, whereas a classifier built on the diverse GMM-specific repertoire got to more than 85% accuracy (AUROC roughly 0.88). Clinical samples were chosen by availability of cryopreserved specimens, and active tuberculosis cases were adults while controls were adolescents. The smaller NN-distances in active tuberculosis patients were driven in part by shorter CDR3-alpha lengths, while the difference seen for TCR-beta was not statistically significant.

Specimen: PBMCs, collected at tuberculosis diagnosis. This clonotype was obtained from an adult with tuberculosis. The sequence links TRBV9 to TRBJ2-2, and TRBD1 matches 7 of the central bases. The CDR3 is CASNQGVTGELFF. The base sequence is TGTGCCAGCAACCAGGGGGTCACCGGGGAGCTGTTTTTT.